The 15 T cell receptor beta chains reported below all come from one sample, sequenced in a study of blood T cell repertoires in COVID-19 (dated by TCRdb to the early 2020s). Receptor libraries were prepared by the immunoSEQ multiplex PCR assay. The source is immuneACCESS, and TCRdb retained only in-frame sequences with V and J called. Part of the clones is not carried over; for the studies checked, unresolved V genes explain less than half of this, and the remainder is unexplained. Counted in this sample were 120,000 to 150,000 clones; roughly 86% of them appeared once. The ten largest account for around 0.91% of the sample. The source material was peripheral blood. These receptors came from a woman in her 50s with acute or convalescent COVID-19.

This clone was detected once. This chain joins TRBV5-1 and TRBJ1-2, with 8 bases matching TRBD1. V dropped 3 bases and J dropped 6; count of bases not matched to a gene: 7. The CDR3 loop spans 14 amino acids. Germline assignment: CDR1 SGHRS and CDR2 YFSETQ. The CDR3 is CASSSDREGHGYTF. In nucleotides, the CDR3 is TGCGCCAGCAGCTCGGACAGGGAGGGGCATGGCTACACCTTC.

The chain couples TRBV5-4 to TRBJ1-1; D uncertain. This CDR3 comprises 11 residues. CDR1 and CDR2 (germline): SGHNT, YYREEE (reference sequence). V was cut by 3 bases and J by 4 bases, with 4 bases left in between. The DNA of the CDR3 is TGTGCCAGCAGCTCATTCACTGAAGCTTTCTTT. Encoded protein: CASSSFTEAFF.

The J gene is TRBJ2-5, the V gene TRBV7-2, with 7 positions matching TRBD2. This CDR3 spans 15 amino acids. CDR1 SGHTA and CDR2 FQGNSA come from the germline V gene. V lost 8 bases to trimming and J lost 0 bases; unmatched junction nucleotides: 9. CDR3 in DNA: TGTGCCAGCGGCGCTAGCGGCCAATACCAAGAGACCCAGTACTTC. Its translation is CASGASGQYQETQYF.

This chain connects TRBV7-3 to TRBJ2-2; 9 bases align to TRBD2. CDR3 length equals 16 residues. The V gene end was trimmed by 5 bases and the J gene end by 6 bases; junction bases not matched to a gene: 10. The germline CDR1 and CDR2 sequences are SGHTA and FQGTGA. CDR3 nucleotides: TGTGCCAGCAGCCCACGGGAAGCGGGGGGCGCCGGGGAGCTGTTTTTT. It translates to CASSPREAGGAGELFF.

This chain connects TRBV2 to TRBJ1-2; D might be TRBD1 (5 bases). Germline V gene data show CDR1 as SNHLY and CDR2 as FYNNEI. The CDR3 is 15 amino acids. The V and J ends lost 1 base and 4 bases respectively, with 13 bases between them. CDR3 coding DNA: TGTGCCAGCAGTGAAGGGGCAGGGATGGGCTATGGCTACACCTTC. Protein sequence: CASSEGAGMGYGYTF.

The chain employs TRBV24-1 and TRBJ2-1, with 9 nucleotides matching TRBD2. The CDR3 is 16 residues long. Losses at the gene ends were 1 base for V and 7 bases for J; bases not matched to a gene: 7. Looked up from germline, CDR1 is KGHDR and CDR2 is SFDVKD. CDR3 sequence (DNA): TGTGCCACCAGTGATTTCAGTAGCGGGAGAGGAAATGAGCAGTTCTTC. As protein: CATSDFSSGRGNEQFF.

The chain combines TRBV11-3 with TRBJ2-5, with D maybe TRBD1 (5 bases). CDR1 is SGHNT, CDR2 YENEEA, per germline. The CDR3 loop spans 17 amino acids. Trimming shortened V by 2 bases and J by 5 bases, and 21 bases separated the two germline ends. CDR3 region: CASSLLSPQGLGETQYF. In nucleotides, the CDR3 is TGTGCCAGCAGCTTATTATCCCCGCAGGGCCTCGGGGAGACCCAGTACTTC.

This clone was observed a handful of times. The V and J genes are TRBV10-3 and TRBJ2-1; TRBD1 aligns across 9 bases. V lost 9 bases, J lost 6 bases, and 0 bases stayed unmatched. There are 11 residues in the CDR3. Germline CDR1 ENHRY, CDR2 SYGVKD. CDR3: CAIQGANEQFF. DNA for the CDR3: TGTGCCATACAGGGGGCCAATGAGCAGTTCTTC.

This chain uses TRBV10-3 with TRBJ1-1, with D possibly TRBD1 on 5 matching bases. The CDR3 sequence is 14 residues long. Germline CDR1 is ENHRY and CDR2 is SYGVKD. Trimming cost V 2 bases and J 1 base, with 8 bases left between them. CDR3 sequence reads: CAISEQGENTEAFF. The CDR3 DNA sequence: TGTGCCATCAGTGAGCAGGGTGAGAACACTGAAGCTTTCTTT.

The chain joins TRBV29-1 to TRBJ2-5; no firm D call. The V and J ends lost 7 bases and 4 bases respectively, with 7 bases between them. The CDR3 contains 10 residues. Looked up from germline, CDR1 is SQVTM and CDR2 is ANQGSEA. The CDR3: CSAKSETQYF. The CDR3 nucleotides are TGCAGCGCTAAATCAGAGACCCAGTACTTC.

This clone has only one observation. The V and J genes are TRBV6-2 or TRBV6-3 and TRBJ1-6; 9 nucleotides line up with TRBD1. V lost 6 bases and J lost 11; bases outside the gene matches: 17. Germline CDR1 MNHEY, CDR2 SVGEGT. The CDR3 spans 17 residues. The CDR3 region has the DNA TGTGCCAGCAGCCCTTTGTTGGGGACAGGGAGTTTCACACCCCTCCACTTT. This encodes CASSPLLGTGSFTPLHF.

This clone showed up just a few times. V gene TRBV19 combines with J gene TRBJ2-7; 8 bases match TRBD2. The ends lost 5 bases at V and 1 base at J; junction bases unmatched: 4. Germline V CDR1 and CDR2: LNHDA, SQIVND (reference sequence). The length of the CDR3 is 14 residues. The CDR3 here is CASSLRLASYEQYF. DNA of the CDR3: TGTGCCAGTAGTTTGCGACTAGCGTCCTACGAGCAGTACTTC. The full variable domain, with the rest looked up from reference TRBV19 and TRBJ2-7, is DGGITQSPKYLFRKEGQNVTLSCEQNLNHDAMYWYRQDPGQGLRLIYYSQIVNDFQKGDIAEGYSVSREKKESFPLTVTSAQKNPTAFYLCASSLRLASYEQYFGPGTRLTVT.

CDR3 coding DNA: TGTGCCAGTAGTCCCGGCGGACTAGCGGGAGAGTTTAATAATGAGCAGTTCTTC. It encodes CASSPGGLAGEFNNEQFF. The chain couples TRBV19 to TRBJ2-1; 13 bases are shared with TRBD2. With 5 bases clipped from V and 7 bases from J, the junction kept 14 bases outside the gene matches. The germline V gene encodes CDR1 LNHDA and CDR2 SQIVND (reference sequence). The CDR3 length is 18 residues.

The chain is built from TRBV9 and TRBJ1-1; D is possibly TRBD1 (5 bases). The CDR3 has 18 residues. Trimming removed 0 bases from V and 1 base from J, with 19 bases in between. Germline lookup yields CDR1 SGDLS and CDR2 YYNGEE. CDR3 sequence (DNA): TGTGCCAGCAGCGTAGTGGGTAGGAGGGGACGTAGGAACACTGAAGCTTTCTTT. Translation: CASSVVGRRGRRNTEAFF.

The chain has TRBV30 and TRBJ2-7, with D possibly matching TRBD2 (7 bases). Trimming took 3 bases from V and 4 from J, leaving 13 bases between them. Looked up from germline, CDR1 is GTSNPN and CDR2 is SVGIG (reference sequence). The CDR3 spans 13 residues. CDR3 in DNA: TGTGCCTGGAGCGGGGGGCCGGGTTACGAGCAGTACTTC. Encoded protein: CAWSGGPGYEQYF.